The clone carrying this T cell receptor beta chain was seen ten or more times. The investigators amplified TCR beta CDR3 regions from RNA transcripts. During a first-round RT-PCR of the TCR CDR3, the HTBI primer set was used. TCRdb re-called the multiplex PCR reads through MiXCR, storing one row per CDR3 protein. The repertoire consists of 450,000 to 550,000 distinct CDR3 sequences, with roughly 25% occurring once and the leading ten covering around 11%. With 1 base clipped from V and 7 bases from J, the junction kept 7 bases outside the gene matches. The germline V gene encodes CDR1 MNHNS and CDR2 SASEGT. This CDR3 is built from 17 residues. The data stem from a study of T cells in Graves' hyperthyroidism and ophthalmopathy.

This rearrangement joins TRBV6-1 to TRBJ2-2, with 12 positions matching TRBD1. Sequencing was done on a sample of blood. The receptor's source is a woman in her 30s with Graves' ophthalmopathy. The CDR3 reads CASSEVLGQGAGGELFF. CDR3 nucleotides: TGTGCCAGCAGTGAAGTTCTGGGACAGGGGGCGGGCGGGGAGCTGTTTTTT.